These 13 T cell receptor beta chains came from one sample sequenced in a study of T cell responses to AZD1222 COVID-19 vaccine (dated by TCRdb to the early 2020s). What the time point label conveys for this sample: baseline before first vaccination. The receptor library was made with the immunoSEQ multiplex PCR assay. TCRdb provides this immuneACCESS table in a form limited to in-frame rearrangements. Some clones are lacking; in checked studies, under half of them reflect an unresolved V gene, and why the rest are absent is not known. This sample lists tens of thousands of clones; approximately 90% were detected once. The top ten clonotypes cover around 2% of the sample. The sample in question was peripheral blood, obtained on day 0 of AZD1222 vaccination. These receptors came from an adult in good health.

The CDR3 DNA follows: TGTGCCTGGAGTCTTGGGACTAATGAAAAACTGTTTTTT. Protein sequence: CAWSLGTNEKLFF. The chain couples TRBV30 to TRBJ1-4; D is unresolved. Germline CDR1 GTSNPN, CDR2 SVGIG (reference sequence). The V end lost 2 bases, the J end lost 2 bases, and 6 bases lay between the germline ends. The CDR3 runs 13 residues.

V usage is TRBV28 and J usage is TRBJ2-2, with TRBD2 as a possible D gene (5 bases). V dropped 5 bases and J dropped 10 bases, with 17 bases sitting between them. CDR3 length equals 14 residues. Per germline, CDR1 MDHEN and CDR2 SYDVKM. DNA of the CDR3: TGTGCCAGCAGTCAGCCGGGCGGGCCGGCGGAGCTGTTTTTT. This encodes CASSQPGGPAELFF.

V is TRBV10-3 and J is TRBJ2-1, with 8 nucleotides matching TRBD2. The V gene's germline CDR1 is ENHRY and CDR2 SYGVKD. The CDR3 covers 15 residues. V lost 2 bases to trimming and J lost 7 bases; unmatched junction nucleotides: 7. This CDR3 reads CAISELSGSGNEQFF. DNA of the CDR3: TGTGCCATCAGTGAGCTCAGCGGGAGTGGGAATGAGCAGTTCTTC.

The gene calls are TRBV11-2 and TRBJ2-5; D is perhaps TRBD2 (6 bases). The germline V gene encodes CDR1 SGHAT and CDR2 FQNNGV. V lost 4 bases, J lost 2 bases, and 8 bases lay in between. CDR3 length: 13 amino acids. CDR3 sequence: CASSSGVQETQYF. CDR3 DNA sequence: TGTGCCAGCAGCTCGGGAGTACAAGAGACCCAGTACTTC.

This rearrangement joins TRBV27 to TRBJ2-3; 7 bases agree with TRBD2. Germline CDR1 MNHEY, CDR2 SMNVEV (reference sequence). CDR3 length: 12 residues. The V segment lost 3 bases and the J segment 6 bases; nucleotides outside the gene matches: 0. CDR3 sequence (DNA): TGTGCCAGCAGTTTCGGGAGGGATACGCAGTATTTT. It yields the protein CASSFGRDTQYF.

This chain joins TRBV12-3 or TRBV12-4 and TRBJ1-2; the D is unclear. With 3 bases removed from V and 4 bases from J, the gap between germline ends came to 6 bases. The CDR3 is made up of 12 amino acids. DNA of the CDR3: TGTGCCAGCAGTTTGGACTTCTATGGCTACACCTTC. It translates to CASSLDFYGYTF.

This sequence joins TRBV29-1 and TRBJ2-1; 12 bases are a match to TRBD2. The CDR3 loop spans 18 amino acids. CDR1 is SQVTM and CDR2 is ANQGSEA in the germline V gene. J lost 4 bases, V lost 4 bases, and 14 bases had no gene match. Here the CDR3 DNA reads TGCAGCGTTGTAGGACTAGCGGGAAACTCGGGGGGGTACAATGAGCAGTTCTTC. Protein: CSVVGLAGNSGGYNEQFF.

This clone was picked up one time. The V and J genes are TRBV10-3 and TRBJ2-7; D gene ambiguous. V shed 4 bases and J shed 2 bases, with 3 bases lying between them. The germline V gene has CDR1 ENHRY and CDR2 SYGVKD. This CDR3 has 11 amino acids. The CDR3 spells CAISGTYEQYF. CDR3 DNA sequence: TGTGCCATCAGTGGGACCTACGAGCAGTACTTC.

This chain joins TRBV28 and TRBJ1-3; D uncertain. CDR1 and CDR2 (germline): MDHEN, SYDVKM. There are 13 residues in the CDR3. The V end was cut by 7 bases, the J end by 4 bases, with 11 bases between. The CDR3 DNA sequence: TGTGCCAGCAACGCAGCTGAGGGAAACACCATATATTTT. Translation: CASNAAEGNTIYF.

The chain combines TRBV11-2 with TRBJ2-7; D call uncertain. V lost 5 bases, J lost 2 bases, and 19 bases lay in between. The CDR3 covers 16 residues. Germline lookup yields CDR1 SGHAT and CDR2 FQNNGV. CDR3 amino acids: CASSLSTPPLAYEQYF. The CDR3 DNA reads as TGTGCCAGCAGCCTCTCGACTCCCCCCCTGGCCTACGAGCAGTACTTC.

The CDR3 DNA is TGCGCCAGCAGCTTGGGGACGGATACCTACGAGCAGTACTTC. Residues: CASSLGTDTYEQYF. The V gene is TRBV5-1, the J gene TRBJ2-7; D ambiguous. CDR3 length: 14 amino acids. V lost 0 bases and J 2 bases, leaving 9 bases between the germline ends. From germline, CDR1 is SGHRS and CDR2 YFSETQ.

The CDR3 bases are TGTGCCAGCAGTTTAGGCTTCAACACCGGGGAGCTGTTTTTT. It specifies CASSLGFNTGELFF. The chain combines TRBV27 with TRBJ2-2; D is uncertain. Germline loops: CDR1 MNHEY, CDR2 SMNVEV (reference sequence). V was trimmed by 2 bases and J by 2 bases, leaving 6 bases between them. The length of the CDR3 is 14 residues.

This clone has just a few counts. The CDR3 nucleotides read TGTGCCAGCAGCCCCGGGACTCGGGACACCGGGGAGCTGTTTTTT. This translates into CASSPGTRDTGELFF. The V and J genes are TRBV7-6 and TRBJ2-2; tentatively, D is TRBD2 (6 bases). CDR1 is SGHVS and CDR2 is FNYEAQ in the germline V gene. V lost 5 bases and J lost 3, with 13 bases in between. The CDR3 extends over 15 amino acids.